The 15 T cell receptor beta chains in this list originate from one sample, sequenced in a study of T cells in Graves' hyperthyroidism and ophthalmopathy. Amplified regions were TCR beta CDR3 sequences from RNA transcripts. The study used the HTBI primer set for a first-round RT-PCR of the TCR CDR3. TCRdb analysed the multiplex PCR reads with MiXCR anew, one entry per CDR3 protein. The profile covers almost 600,000 distinct CDR3 sequences, with 14% appearing a single time and 5% to 7% taken by the ten largest. The specimen sequenced was blood. The origin of the receptors is a woman under 40 with Graves' hyperthyroidism that later progressed to Graves' ophthalmopathy.

This clonotype occurred many times. The V and J genes are TRBV27 and TRBJ2-4, with a tentative D call TRBD1 (5 bases). Germline V gives CDR1 MNHEY, CDR2 SMNVEV (reference sequence). The CDR3 is 15 residues long. V shed 4 bases and J shed 5 bases, with 15 bases lying between them. CDR3: CASSSGRVGQNIQYF. CDR3 sequence (DNA): TGTGCCAGCAGTTCTGGCAGGGTCGGTCAAAACATTCAGTACTTC.

This clonotype was recorded many times. The chain has TRBV2 and TRBJ1-3, with 8 positions matching TRBD1. Germline CDR1 SNHLY, CDR2 FYNNEI. V lost 5 bases to trimming and J lost 0 bases; unmatched junction nucleotides: 6. The CDR3 covers 16 residues. The CDR3 loop reads CASSPGQVFSGNTIYF. DNA of the CDR3: TGTGCCAGCAGTCCGGGACAGGTCTTCTCTGGAAACACCATATATTTT.

The V and J genes are TRBV20-1 and TRBJ2-1; no definite D call. From germline, CDR1 is DFQATT and CDR2 SNEGSKA (reference sequence). V dropped 3 bases and J dropped 0 bases, with 12 bases sitting between them. The CDR3 has 15 amino acids. DNA of the CDR3: TGCAGTGCTAGGGACCTATTTAGCTCCTACAATGAGCAGTTCTTC. Translating it yields CSARDLFSSYNEQFF.

The chain recombines TRBV6-5 with TRBJ2-7; 8 bases map to TRBD2. The germline gives CDR1 MNHEY, CDR2 SVGAGI. The CDR3 runs to 16 residues. Losses at the gene ends were 2 bases for V and 2 bases for J; bases not matched to a gene: 8. CDR3 amino acids: CASSYGSAGGTYEQYF. DNA for the CDR3: TGTGCCAGCAGTTACGGTTCGGCGGGGGGCACCTACGAGCAGTACTTC.

This clonotype was detected ten times or more. The rearrangement links TRBV18 to TRBJ1-1; unclear D gene. Trimming removed 1 base at V and 1 base at J, with 10 bases between. Germline-derived CDR1 and CDR2 are KGHSH and LQKENI. The CDR3 has 15 residues. CDR3: CASSPQVGGNTEAFF. CDR3 sequence (DNA): TGTGCCAGCTCACCACAGGTTGGAGGGAACACTGAAGCTTTCTTT.

This clonotype was seen at least ten times. This chain connects TRBV12-3 or TRBV12-4 to TRBJ2-3, with 9 nucleotides matching TRBD2. With 6 bases clipped from V and 5 bases from J, the junction kept 9 bases outside the gene matches. This CDR3 has 15 residues. DNA for the CDR3: TGTGCCAGCAGAAAATTAGCGGGAGTGGGAGATACGCAGTATTTT. Its protein product is CASRKLAGVGDTQYF.

The chain carries TRBV27 and TRBJ2-7; 11 bases align to TRBD2. There are 15 residues in the CDR3. CDR1 and CDR2 (germline): MNHEY, SMNVEV (reference sequence). Trimming at V came to 1 base and at J to 3 bases, leaving 2 bases not matched to a gene. The DNA for the CDR3 is TGTGCCAGCAGTTTATTTACTAGCGGGAGCTACGAGCAGTACTTC. It yields the protein CASSLFTSGSYEQYF.

This clonotype was detected a few times. The chain employs TRBV5-1 and TRBJ1-1; no firm D call. Trimming stripped 4 bases from V and 5 bases from J, with 18 bases between. This CDR3 is built from 15 residues. Per the germline V gene, CDR1 is SGHRS and CDR2 is YFSETQ. CDR3 DNA sequence: TGCGCCAGCAGCCCAACCGCAGGCGGTGGTACTGAAGCTTTCTTT. Encoded protein: CASSPTAGGGTEAFF.

In its sample, this clonotype was seen many times. CDR3 coding DNA: TGTGCCAGCAGGGGACAGGCCGGATCCTATGGCTACACCTTC. Translating it yields CASRGQAGSYGYTF. This chain joins TRBV9 and TRBJ1-2; TRBD1 matches 8 bases. This CDR3 comprises 14 residues. The V segment lost 5 bases and the J segment 4 bases; nucleotides outside the gene matches: 7. Germline V lookup: CDR1 SGDLS, CDR2 YYNGEE.

This rearrangement joins TRBV5-1 to TRBJ1-2, with 7 bases aligning to TRBD1. The germline V gene has CDR1 SGHRS and CDR2 YFSETQ. The CDR3 has 14 amino acids. V shed 0 bases and J 8 bases; nucleotides not matched to a gene: 7. The CDR3 DNA reads as TGCGCCAGCAGCTTGGAAGGCAGGGGGAGAGGCTACACCTTC. This codes for CASSLEGRGRGYTF.

Concerning this clonotype: Possible read error: a much larger clone is one base away. The chain is built from TRBV6-2 or TRBV6-3 and TRBJ2-3; D remains unclear. This CDR3 is 13 amino acids long. CDR1 and CDR2 from the germline V gene are MNHEY and SVGEGT. CDR3 DNA sequence: TGTGCCGGCAGTTATCCGAGCACAGATACGCAGTATTTT. It is translated as CAGSYPSTDTQYF.

This clonotype came up many times. The genes are TRBV20-1 and TRBJ1-3; possible D gene TRBD1, 5 bases. V lost 5 bases and J lost 0, with 8 bases in between. The length of the CDR3 is 13 residues. Germline values: CDR1 DFQATT, CDR2 SNEGSKA (reference sequence). CDR3 in DNA: TGCAGTGCTCTGACAGTCTCTGGAAACACCATATATTTT. Its translation is CSALTVSGNTIYF.

This clonotype occurred a few times. CDR3 protein: CSASRGLPYNEQFF. The DNA for the CDR3 is TGCAGTGCTAGTAGGGGATTACCCTACAATGAGCAGTTCTTC. The chain joins TRBV20-1 to TRBJ2-1; D possibly corresponds to TRBD1 (5 bases). The germline V gene has CDR1 DFQATT and CDR2 SNEGSKA (reference sequence). This CDR3 comprises 14 residues. Trimming stripped 3 bases from V and 2 bases from J, with 11 bases between.

Many counts were recorded for this clonotype. The rearrangement links TRBV27 to TRBJ2-7, with D hard to call. The CDR3 is 15 amino acids. The V gene's germline CDR1 is MNHEY and CDR2 SMNVEV (reference sequence). Trimming took 0 bases from V and 0 from J, leaving 9 bases between them. CDR3 protein: CASSLSQESSYEQYF. CDR3 bases: TGTGCCAGCAGTTTATCGCAGGAAAGCTCCTACGAGCAGTACTTC.

The V call is TRBV5-6, the J call TRBJ2-6; no clear D gene. Germline V CDR1 and CDR2: SGHDT, YYEEEE. The CDR3 runs to 16 residues. Trimming cost V 0 bases and J 4 bases, with 11 bases left between them. DNA of the CDR3: TGTGCCAGCAGCTTGGTTCCGGGTTCAGGGGCCAACGTCCTGACTTTC. Encoded protein: CASSLVPGSGANVLTF.